Below are 29 T cell receptor beta chains sequenced from a single sample in a study of patients and donors after allogeneic stem cell transplantation. TCRdb passed the RT-PCR reads through MiXCR, listing each CDR3 protein once. The sample contains approximately 170,000 distinct CDR3 sequences, approximately 25% of which appear only once. The sample was blood, either unsorted or a sorted T cell fraction (not recorded which). Source of these receptors: a human donor who was either an allogeneic HSCT recipient or a stem cell or donor lymphocyte infusion donor (not recorded which). It is not recorded whose cells these are; they may come from a transplant donor.

The chain couples TRBV7-2 to TRBJ1-4, with 9 bases matching TRBD1. The CDR3 consists of 14 residues. Germline lookup yields CDR1 SGHTA and CDR2 FQGNSA. The J segment lost 8 bases and the V segment lost 5 bases, leaving 6 bases of the junction unmatched. CDR3 sequence reads: CASSIGQGSEKLFF. CDR3 DNA: TGTGCCAGCAGCATAGGACAGGGGTCCGAAAAACTGTTTTTT.

This clonotype was picked up many times. The rearrangement links TRBV5-5 to TRBJ1-6; possibly TRBD1 for D (6 bases). Germline loops: CDR1 SGHKS, CDR2 YYEKEE (reference sequence). The CDR3 spans 14 residues. V lost 4 bases and J lost 8, with 13 bases in between. This chain's CDR3 is CASSHTGLDSPLHF. CDR3 in DNA: TGTGCCAGCAGCCATACAGGGCTGGATTCACCCCTCCACTTT.

In this sample, this clonotype turned up a few times. The V gene is TRBV11-3, the J gene TRBJ2-1; D is uncertain. CDR1 is SGHNT and CDR2 is YENEEA in the germline V gene. The CDR3 is made up of 12 amino acids. V lost 2 bases and J 5 bases, leaving 4 bases between the germline ends. This chain's CDR3 is CASSLTHNEQFF. CDR3 coding DNA: TGTGCCAGCAGCTTAACCCACAATGAGCAGTTCTTC.

The gene calls are TRBV7-9 and TRBJ2-3; possibly TRBD2 for D (6 bases). V was cut by 5 bases and J by 5 bases, with 11 bases left in between. The CDR3 length is 13 residues. CDR1 is SEHNR and CDR2 is FQNEAQ in the germline V gene (reference sequence). The CDR3 spells CASSRTTGDTQYF. The CDR3 DNA reads as TGTGCCAGCAGCAGGACTACGGGAGATACGCAGTATTTT.

The V call is TRBV19, the J call TRBJ1-2, with a possible D match to TRBD1 (5 bases). The CDR3 length is 15 residues. With 0 bases removed from V and 2 bases from J, the gap between germline ends came to 10 bases. Looked up from germline, CDR1 is LNHDA and CDR2 is SQIVND (reference sequence). CDR3: CASSIDDSGNYGYTF. The CDR3 DNA is TGTGCCAGTAGTATAGACGACAGCGGGAACTATGGCTACACCTTC.

The chain carries TRBV30 and TRBJ2-1, with D perhaps TRBD1 (6 bases). CDR3 length equals 15 residues. Per germline, CDR1 GTSNPN and CDR2 SVGIG (reference sequence). V was pared by 5 bases and J by 7 bases, with 21 bases between. The CDR3 DNA reads TGTGCCTGGGTTAGTCTACAGATTAGGGGGAATGAGCAGTTCTTC. Its translation: CAWVSLQIRGNEQFF.

The V gene is TRBV5-1, the J gene TRBJ2-7; D is ambiguous. Germline V lookup: CDR1 SGHRS, CDR2 YFSETQ. There are 13 residues in the CDR3. The V gene lost 3 bases and the J gene lost 1 base, with 8 bases spanning the gap. The DNA for the CDR3 is TGCGCCAGCAGCTGGGATGGATCCTACGAGCAGTACTTC. Its translation is CASSWDGSYEQYF.

The chain links TRBV5-5 to TRBJ1-6, with unresolved D. The CDR3 consists of 14 residues. Germline CDR1 is SGHKS and CDR2 is YYEKEE (reference sequence). The germline V and J ends were trimmed by 0 bases and 3 bases, with 4 bases remaining between them. The CDR3 DNA sequence: TGTGCCAGCAGCTTGGAGTTCTATAATTCACCCCTCCACTTT. Its protein product is CASSLEFYNSPLHF.

This clonotype was observed at least ten times. The chain carries TRBV10-3 and TRBJ1-1; D is perhaps TRBD1 (6 bases). The germline V gene has CDR1 ENHRY and CDR2 SYGVKD. V lost 7 bases to trimming and J lost 1 base, with 10 bases between them. CDR3 length: 13 residues. The DNA of the CDR3 is TGTGCCATCACCGGGACATCGAACACTGAAGCTTTCTTT. Amino acid sequence: CAITGTSNTEAFF.

V gene TRBV29-1 combines with J gene TRBJ2-7, with 7 nucleotides matching TRBD2. The trim removed 5 bases at V and 0 bases at J, leaving 13 bases unmatched. Germline CDR1 SQVTM, CDR2 ANQGSEA. This CDR3 is 16 amino acids long. The DNA of the CDR3 is TGCAGCGTTCTCTCGGGAGAAGCGGGGTTCTCCTACGAGCAGTACTTC. Protein: CSVLSGEAGFSYEQYF.

The CDR3: CASSGSQDFKGPQHF. For the CDR3, the DNA is TGTGCCAGCAGTGGATCTCAGGACTTTAAAGGGCCCCAGCATTTT. The gene calls are TRBV2 and TRBJ1-5, with no clear D. The germline V and J ends were trimmed by 4 bases and 9 bases, with 19 bases remaining between them. The CDR3 consists of 15 residues. From germline, CDR1 is SNHLY and CDR2 FYNNEI.

The V call is TRBV7-9, the J call TRBJ2-1; D gene uncertain. Per germline, CDR1 SEHNR and CDR2 FQNEAQ (reference sequence). V lost 0 bases, J lost 2 bases, and 14 bases lay in between. This CDR3 spans 17 amino acids. The CDR3 sequence: CASSLAADGSTYNEQFF. The CDR3 DNA reads as TGTGCCAGCAGCTTAGCGGCAGATGGGTCAACCTACAATGAGCAGTTCTTC.

The chain combines TRBV20-1 with TRBJ1-1, with unresolved D. CDR1 is DFQATT, CDR2 SNEGSKA, per germline (reference sequence). Between the trimmed V and J ends, which lost 3 bases and 6 bases, there was a span of 11 bases. CDR3 size: 12 residues. CDR3 region: CSASSNFAEAFF. The CDR3 DNA follows: TGCAGTGCTAGCTCAAACTTCGCTGAAGCTTTCTTT.

This clonotype was seen a few times. The CDR3 loop is CSARDHLSGVDQPQHF. CDR3 DNA sequence: TGCAGTGCTAGAGATCATCTTTCGGGGGTAGATCAGCCCCAGCATTTT. The gene calls are TRBV20-1 and TRBJ1-5, with D perhaps matching TRBD1 (5 bases). The CDR3 contains 16 residues. V was clipped by 0 bases and J by 5 bases, with 17 bases between them. CDR1 is DFQATT and CDR2 is SNEGSKA in the germline V gene (reference sequence).

This rearrangement joins TRBV12-3 or TRBV12-4 to TRBJ2-1; TRBD2 matches 8 bases. V shed 10 bases, J shed 0 bases, and the junction held 5 bases outside the gene matches. This CDR3 comprises 14 residues. The CDR3 protein is CAILAGPSYNEQFF. The CDR3 DNA reads as TGTGCCATTTTAGCGGGGCCCTCCTACAATGAGCAGTTCTTC.

V gene TRBV5-1 combines with J gene TRBJ1-2; no reliable D call. CDR1 is SGHRS, CDR2 YFSETQ, per germline. The CDR3 runs 14 residues. V lost 2 bases and J lost 0, with 8 bases in between. The chain's CDR3 is CASSLAGPNYGYTF. DNA of the CDR3: TGCGCCAGCAGCTTAGCCGGACCTAACTATGGCTACACCTTC. Filled out from reference TRBV5-1 and TRBJ1-2, the complete variable domain reads KAGVTQTPRYLIKTRGQQVTLSCSPISGHRSVSWYQQTPGQGLQFLFEYFSETQRNKGNFPGRFSGRQFSNSRSEMNVSTLELGDSALYLCASSLAGPNYGYTFGSGTRLTVV.

This chain links TRBV6-6 with TRBJ1-1; TRBD1 matches 8 bases. The germline gives CDR1 MNHNY, CDR2 SVGAGI (reference sequence). Unmatched junction bases numbered 6, after V lost 2 bases and J lost 10 bases. This CDR3 has 13 residues. This chain's CDR3 is CASSYGQGRGAFF. DNA of the CDR3: TGTGCCAGCAGTTACGGACAGGGTCGTGGAGCTTTCTTT.

The V gene is TRBV6-1, the J gene TRBJ1-3, with 8 bases that match TRBD1. The germline V gene has CDR1 MNHNS and CDR2 SASEGT. This CDR3 contains 14 residues. The V segment lost 4 bases and the J segment 12 bases; nucleotides outside the gene matches: 11. The CDR3 DNA follows: TGTGCCAGCAGTGTATTATTGACAGGGGACGGCATATATTTT. Protein sequence: CASSVLLTGDGIYF.

This chain connects TRBV12-3 or TRBV12-4 to TRBJ1-3; no reliable D call. This CDR3 contains 15 residues. Deletions cut 6 bases from V and 0 bases from J, with 12 bases between. In DNA form, the CDR3 reads TGTGCCAGCAGGGGAGGGTTATTCTCTGGAAACACCATATATTTT. It encodes CASRGGLFSGNTIYF.

V gene TRBV27 combines with J gene TRBJ2-7, with TRBD2 matching over 11 bases. The germline CDR1 and CDR2 sequences are MNHEY and SMNVEV (reference sequence). The V gene end was trimmed by 4 bases and the J gene end by 2 bases; junction bases not matched to a gene: 7. This CDR3 is 16 amino acids long. The CDR3 DNA follows: TGTGCCAGCAGTTCGCCCCTAGCGGGAGGAACCTACGAGCAGTACTTC. Encoded protein: CASSSPLAGGTYEQYF.

The CDR3 loop reads CASSQGLAGELEQFF. The CDR3 nucleotides read TGTGCCAGCAGTCAGGGACTAGCGGGAGAGCTTGAGCAGTTCTTC. J is TRBJ2-1 and V is TRBV12-3 or TRBV12-4, with 14 bases fitting TRBD2. The CDR3 is 15 residues long. Trimming removed 5 bases from V and 9 bases from J; junction bases left unmatched: 6.

The CDR3 spells CASLGRQLNTGELFF. In nucleotides, the CDR3 is TGTGCCAGCCTCGGGAGGCAGCTGAACACCGGGGAGCTGTTTTTT. The rearrangement links TRBV12-3 or TRBV12-4 to TRBJ2-2, with 7 bases identical to TRBD2. J was trimmed by 1 base and V by 8 bases; bases with no gene match: 7. The CDR3 spans 15 residues.

V gene TRBV15 combines with J gene TRBJ2-2; weak D call: TRBD2 (5 bases). Trimming left V 3 bases short and J 0 bases short, with 11 bases between. Germline CDR1 and CDR2: LNHNV and YYDKDF (reference sequence). This CDR3 comprises 16 residues. The CDR3 nucleotides are TGTGCCACCAGCAGTTTAGGGCGGGCGAACACCGGGGAGCTGTTTTTT. The encoded protein is CATSSLGRANTGELFF.

This clonotype was seen a few times. This chain uses TRBV7-3 with TRBJ1-3, with 10 bases aligning to TRBD1. V dropped 4 bases and J dropped 4; count of bases not matched to a gene: 4. The CDR3 covers 15 residues. Germline values: CDR1 SGHTA, CDR2 FQGTGA. CDR3 nucleotide sequence: TGTGCCAGCAGCTGGGGACAGGGGCAAGGAAACACCATATATTTT. This translates into CASSWGQGQGNTIYF.

This clonotype was detected only a few times. The V call is TRBV12-3 or TRBV12-4, the J call TRBJ1-5; D is unclear. V dropped 3 bases and J dropped 4 bases, with 10 bases sitting between them. The length of the CDR3 is 14 residues. CDR3 sequence: CASSFRPDNQPQHF. In DNA, the CDR3 is TGTGCCAGCAGTTTCCGTCCCGATAATCAGCCCCAGCATTTT.

The genes are TRBV20-1 and TRBJ1-2, with D possibly TRBD1 on 5 matching bases. CDR1 and CDR2 from the germline V gene are DFQATT and SNEGSKA (reference sequence). Trimming stripped 1 base from V and 4 bases from J, with 16 bases between. The CDR3 has 15 residues. The CDR3 sequence: CSARAGTGDAYGYTF. The DNA of the CDR3 is TGCAGTGCTAGAGCAGGGACGGGCGACGCCTATGGCTACACCTTC.

This clonotype was picked up many times. V is TRBV6-5 and J is TRBJ1-2, with 11 bases matching TRBD1. CDR1 and CDR2 (germline): MNHEY, SVGAGI. The CDR3 runs 17 residues. V gave up 3 bases and J gave up 6 bases; unmatched junction bases: 12. For the CDR3, the DNA is TGTGCCAGCAGTTATTCGTCCCTAGGACAGGGGGCAAATGGCTACACCTTC. The encoded protein is CASSYSSLGQGANGYTF.

This chain links TRBV12-3 or TRBV12-4 with TRBJ2-1, with D maybe TRBD2 (6 bases). CDR3 size: 12 residues. Trimming shortened V by 8 bases and J by 8 bases, and 13 bases separated the two germline ends. DNA for the CDR3: TGTGCCAGCGCTGATCCGGGGGATGAGCAGTTCTTC. Encoded protein: CASADPGDEQFF.

This clonotype was counted only a few times. V and J are TRBV20-1 and TRBJ2-1, with D tentatively TRBD1 or TRBD2 (5 bases each). The CDR3 length is 14 residues. V lost 6 bases and J lost 6, with 18 bases in between. Looked up from germline, CDR1 is DFQATT and CDR2 is SNEGSKA (reference sequence). The CDR3 here is CSAMDGAGPNEQFF. In DNA form, the CDR3 reads TGCAGTGCAATGGACGGGGCTGGGCCCAATGAGCAGTTCTTC.